Described below is a single T cell receptor (beta chain) sequence and its context. Original data processing: Nucleated cell counts were estimated from reference gene primer amplification. Assay: immunoSEQ multiplex PCR; the TCRdb copy retains only in-frame clones and omits some. The DNA gave D and trimming, while V, J and clone size come from that table. Of roughly 240,000 clones listed, 80% to 90% are singletons. The data are from a study of blood T cell repertoires in COVID-19. Background on the study: Samples of COVID-19 (acute and convalescent) were obtained from the United States, Italy and Spain.

Shortly before study entry, within 2 weeks, exposed participants had met a COVID-19 case. After removal of 0 bases from V and 7 bases from J, the junction contained 10 bases not matched to a gene. This CDR3 spans 16 amino acids. The germline gives CDR1 MNHEY, CDR2 SMNVEV (reference sequence). The material sequenced was PBMCs or T cells enriched from blood (not recorded which). The chain recombines TRBV27 with TRBJ2-7; 9 bases align to TRBD1. The receptor's source is a woman between 40 and 50 years old who had been exposed to COVID-19. The CDR3 spells CASSLSGTGWGKEQYF. In DNA form, the CDR3 reads TGTGCCAGCAGTTTATCGGGGACAGGGTGGGGAAAGGAGCAGTACTTC.